One T cell receptor (beta chain) is described in this entry. This sample was taken from a study of technical replicates of blood from a few donors. The assay was immunoSEQ multiplex PCR, and TCRdb's table has in-frame clones only and misses some. This table has about 67,000 clones, 95% to 98% appearing once. The sequencing input was T cells isolated from PBMCs. This clonotype was sampled from a human donor in good health.

CDR3 sequence reads: CASSDRGLSEQYF. CDR3 nucleotides: TGCGCCAGCTCCGACAGGGGCCTCAGCGAGCAGTACTTC. The J gene is TRBJ2-7, the V gene TRBV5-1, with TRBD1 matching over 8 bases. The trim removed 7 bases at V and 6 bases at J, leaving 9 bases unmatched. The V gene's germline CDR1 is SGHRS and CDR2 YFSETQ. This CDR3 has 13 amino acids. Full variable domain (remainder filled in from reference TRBV5-1 and TRBJ2-7): KAGVTQTPRYLIKTRGQQVTLSCSPISGHRSVSWYQQTPGQGLQFLFEYFSETQRNKGNFPGRFSGRQFSNSRSEMNVSTLELGDSALYLCASSDRGLSEQYFGPGTRLTVT.